The entry that follows covers one TCR beta chain sequence. Its antigen is as yet unknown. This record comes from a study of cytomegalovirus exposure and HLA in healthy donors. Primers for the PCR totalled 60 Vbeta and 13 Jbeta. Data came from immunoSEQ multiplex PCR; TCRdb stores just in-frame clones and leaves some out. This sample's clone table lists tens of thousands of clones. Trimming removed 5 bases from V and 3 bases from J; junction bases left unmatched: 7. This CDR3 contains 15 residues. CDR1 is LNHDA and CDR2 is SQIVND in the germline V gene (reference sequence). Whole-study findings and limits: In presence/absence analyses, roughly uniform sequencing depth across donors was assumed. In vitro confirmation showed three CMV-associated chains to be CMV antigen specific.

The sample consisted of PBMCs. This receptor was identified in a man aged 45 to 65 in good health and CMV-seropositive. J is TRBJ2-7 and V is TRBV19; 10 nucleotides align to TRBD1. DNA for the CDR3: TGTGCCAGTAGTGCCGGACAGGGGGGTTACTACGAGCAGTACTTC. Amino acids: CASSAGQGGYYEQYF.